Listed here are 18 T cell receptor beta chains from one sample, sequenced in a study of blood T cell repertoires in COVID-19. Clones were read by immunoSEQ multiplex PCR, and TCRdb kept only the in-frame ones, dropping some. This sample carries hundreds of thousands of clones, roughly 90% of them seen once, and the ten largest clones take approximately 2%. Sample: peripheral blood. The source of these receptors is a woman aged 40 to 50 who had recovered from COVID-19.

The chain links TRBV18 to TRBJ2-7; 8 bases line up with TRBD1. Germline V CDR1 and CDR2: KGHSH, LQKENI. V was clipped by 2 bases and J by 5 bases; unmatched bases: 5. This CDR3 region has 14 residues. CDR3 sequence reads: CASSPFSGQDEQYF. The CDR3 DNA is TGTGCCAGCTCACCATTTTCGGGACAGGACGAGCAGTACTTC.

Only one count was recorded for this clone. This sequence joins TRBV5-5 and TRBJ1-2; maybe TRBD1 (5 bases). Germline CDR1 reads SGHKS; CDR2 reads YYEKEE (reference sequence). Trimming shortened V by 0 bases and J by 0 bases, and 18 bases separated the two germline ends. The CDR3 length is 18 residues. For the CDR3, the DNA is TGTGCCAGCAGCTTGGCCCTCGGTGGAGGGGCTACTAACTATGGCTACACCTTC. This translates into CASSLALGGGATNYGYTF. Combining the CDR3 with reference TRBV5-5 and TRBJ1-2 gives the whole variable domain DAGVTQSPTHLIKTRGQQVTLRCSPISGHKSVSWYQQVLGQGPQFIFQYYEKEERGRGNFPDRFSARQFPNYSSELNVNALLLGDSALYLCASSLALGGGATNYGYTFGSGTRLTVV.

The rearrangement uses TRBV19 and TRBJ1-5, with a tentative D call TRBD1 (5 bases). From germline, CDR1 is LNHDA and CDR2 SQIVND (reference sequence). Trimming shortened V by 4 bases and J by 7 bases, and 14 bases separated the two germline ends. The CDR3 contains 14 residues. In DNA form, the CDR3 reads TGTGCCAGTAGTACGGACACTTTATCCCAGCCCCAGCATTTT. It codes for CASSTDTLSQPQHF. The variable domain in full, completed from reference TRBV19 and TRBJ1-5, reads DGGITQSPKYLFRKEGQNVTLSCEQNLNHDAMYWYRQDPGQGLRLIYYSQIVNDFQKGDIAEGYSVSREKKESFPLTVTSAQKNPTAFYLCASSTDTLSQPQHFGDGTRLSIL.

In DNA, the CDR3 is TGTGCCAGCAGCATCGGGACAGGCAGGGGGGATGAGCAGTTCTTC. The encoded protein is CASSIGTGRGDEQFF. This chain joins TRBV11-3 and TRBJ2-1, with 8 bases lining up with TRBD1. V dropped 5 bases and J dropped 8; count of bases not matched to a gene: 11. The CDR3 length is 15 residues. The germline CDR1 and CDR2 sequences are SGHNT and YENEEA. The whole variable domain, remainder taken from reference TRBV11-3 and TRBJ2-1, is EAGVVQSPRYKIIEKKQPVAFWCNPISGHNTLYWYLQNLGQGPELLIRYENEEAVDDSQLPKDRFSAERLKGVDSTLKIQPAELGDSAVYLCASSIGTGRGDEQFFGPGTRLTVL.

Only one count was recorded for this clone. The chain uses TRBV7-3 and TRBJ1-2; tentative D call: TRBD1 (5 bases). V was trimmed by 1 base and J by 5 bases, leaving 8 bases between them. Germline-derived CDR1 and CDR2 are SGHTA and FQGTGA. The CDR3 covers 13 residues. Here the CDR3 reads CASSLSGGYGYTF. The CDR3 DNA follows: TGTGCCAGCAGCTTAAGTGGGGGGTATGGCTACACCTTC.

V gene TRBV28 combines with J gene TRBJ2-7; 8 bases align to TRBD2. The CDR3 length is 13 residues. With V trimmed by 4 bases and J by 9 bases, 8 bases remained unmatched. The V gene's germline CDR1 is MDHEN and CDR2 SYDVKM. The CDR3 coding sequence is TGTGCCAGCAGTTCCCTTGATCGGGGGGGGCAGTACTTC. This translates into CASSSLDRGGQYF.

The chain uses TRBV13 and TRBJ1-2; D is ambiguous. The CDR3 length is 16 residues. Per germline, CDR1 PRHDT and CDR2 FYEKMQ (reference sequence). V was pared by 5 bases and J by 4 bases, with 20 bases between. In nucleotides, the CDR3 is TGTGCCAGCAGCCTGCACGAGGCAGCAAGGCTCTATGGCTACACCTTC. Its protein product is CASSLHEAARLYGYTF.

The V and J genes are TRBV5-1 and TRBJ2-5; 7 bases agree with TRBD1. Germline lookup yields CDR1 SGHRS and CDR2 YFSETQ. V was clipped by 4 bases and J by 2 bases; unmatched bases: 5. The CDR3 spans 14 residues. CDR3 region: CASSPGTAQETQYF. The CDR3 nucleotides are TGCGCCAGCAGCCCAGGGACAGCGCAAGAGACCCAGTACTTC.

The rearrangement uses TRBV23-1 and TRBJ1-5; D perhaps matches TRBD1 (6 bases). TRBV23-1 is an open reading frame, and its role is uncertain. The CDR3 covers 16 residues. V lost 7 bases, J lost 0 bases, and 16 bases lay in between. CDR3 DNA sequence: TGCGCCAGCATCATAAAACAGGGTGATAGCAATCAGCCCCAGCATTTT. It is translated as CASIIKQGDSNQPQHF.

This clone showed up just once. The rearrangement uses TRBV5-6 and TRBJ2-5; D may be TRBD2 (7 bases). This CDR3 is 16 amino acids long. The germline V and J ends were trimmed by 2 bases and 0 bases, with 14 bases remaining between them. In germline, CDR1 is SGHDT, CDR2 YYEEEE. CDR3 in DNA: TGTGCCAGCAGCTTCCGGGGGGCAGGTTACCAAGAGACCCAGTACTTC. It encodes CASSFRGAGYQETQYF.

The chain employs TRBV15 and TRBJ2-3; TRBD2 agrees at 7 bases. The V segment lost 0 bases and the J segment 4 bases; nucleotides outside the gene matches: 7. The germline CDR1 and CDR2 sequences are LNHNV and YYDKDF (reference sequence). There are 16 residues in the CDR3. The chain's CDR3 is CATSRDLALAADTQYF. CDR3 DNA sequence: TGTGCCACCAGCAGAGATCTGGCGCTAGCGGCAGATACGCAGTATTTT.

The chain combines TRBV10-3 with TRBJ2-5, with D perhaps TRBD1 (7 bases). The V gene's germline CDR1 is ENHRY and CDR2 SYGVKD. This CDR3 comprises 15 residues. The V end was cut by 2 bases, the J end by 2 bases, with 12 bases between. This CDR3 is CAISEGGTAQETQYF. For the CDR3, the DNA is TGTGCCATCAGTGAGGGGGGGACAGCGCAAGAGACCCAGTACTTC.

The rearrangement joins TRBV7-2 to TRBJ2-5; 8 bases match TRBD1. J lost 2 bases, V lost 5 bases, and 4 bases had no gene match. Germline V gives CDR1 SGHTA, CDR2 FQGNSA. The CDR3 runs 14 residues. The CDR3 loop is CASSLTGGQETQYF. The CDR3 DNA sequence: TGTGCCAGCAGCCTAACAGGGGGACAAGAGACCCAGTACTTC. Complete variable domain (other parts from reference TRBV7-2 and TRBJ2-5): GAGVSQSPSNKVTEKGKDVELRCDPISGHTALYWYRQSLGQGLEFLIYFQGNSAPDKSGLPSDRFSAERTGGSVSTLTIQRTQQEDSAVYLCASSLTGGQETQYFGPGTRLLVL.

The chain combines TRBV2 with TRBJ1-3; D gene ambiguous. With 8 bases removed from V and 4 bases from J, the gap between germline ends came to 15 bases. The CDR3 is 14 residues long. CDR1 is SNHLY and CDR2 is FYNNEI in the germline V gene. This CDR3 reads CASRVAGGGNTIYF. DNA of the CDR3: TGTGCCAGCCGCGTGGCAGGTGGCGGAAACACCATATATTTT.

The genes are TRBV4-1 and TRBJ1-6; D perhaps matches TRBD1 (5 bases). Germline CDR1 reads MGHRA; CDR2 reads YSYEKL. Trimming removed 0 bases at V and 7 bases at J, with 13 bases between. This CDR3 region has 16 residues. The CDR3 here is CASSQDWPGRNSPLHF. The DNA of the CDR3 is TGCGCCAGCAGCCAAGATTGGCCAGGGCGAAATTCACCCCTCCACTTT.

V usage is TRBV7-2 and J usage is TRBJ1-4, with a weak D call TRBD1 (6 bases). Germline loops: CDR1 SGHTA, CDR2 FQGNSA. Trimming removed 1 base from V and 2 bases from J, with 14 bases in between. The CDR3 totals 17 residues. The CDR3 sequence: CASSLGGRGRTNEKLFF. The CDR3 DNA is TGTGCCAGCAGCTTAGGGGGCAGGGGAAGGACTAATGAAAAACTGTTTTTT.

The genes are TRBV7-9 and TRBJ2-3; 8 bases agree with TRBD2. This CDR3 region has 17 residues. Germline V gene data show CDR1 as SEHNR and CDR2 as FQNEAQ (reference sequence). Losses at the gene ends were 5 bases for V and 2 bases for J; bases not matched to a gene: 12. The CDR3 DNA follows: TGTGCCAGCAGCGGCAGCCCCGGGGGGGTTCCCACAGATACGCAGTATTTT. Amino acids: CASSGSPGGVPTDTQYF.

J is TRBJ2-2 and V is TRBV7-2; D is possibly TRBD1 (6 bases). Germline lookup yields CDR1 SGHTA and CDR2 FQGNSA. Deletions cut 2 bases from V and 0 bases from J, with 19 bases between. The CDR3 has 19 amino acids. The CDR3 sequence is CASSLTRTRTAPNTGELFF. The CDR3 nucleotides read TGTGCCAGCAGCTTAACCCGCACCCGGACAGCTCCGAACACCGGGGAGCTGTTTTTT.